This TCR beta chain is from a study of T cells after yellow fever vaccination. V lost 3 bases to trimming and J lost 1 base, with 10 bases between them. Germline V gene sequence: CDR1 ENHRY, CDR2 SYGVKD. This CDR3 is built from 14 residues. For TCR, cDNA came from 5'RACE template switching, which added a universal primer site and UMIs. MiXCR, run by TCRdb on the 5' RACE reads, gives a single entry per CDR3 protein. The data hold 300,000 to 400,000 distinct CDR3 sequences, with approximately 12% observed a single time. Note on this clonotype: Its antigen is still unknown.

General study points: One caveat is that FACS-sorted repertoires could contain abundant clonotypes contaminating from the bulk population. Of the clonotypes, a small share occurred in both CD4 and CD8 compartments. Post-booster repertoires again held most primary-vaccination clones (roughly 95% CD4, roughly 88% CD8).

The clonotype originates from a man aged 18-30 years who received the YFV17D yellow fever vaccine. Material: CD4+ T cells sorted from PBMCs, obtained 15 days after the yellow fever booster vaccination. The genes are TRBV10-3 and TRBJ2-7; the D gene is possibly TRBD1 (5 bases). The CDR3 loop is CAISEFDRSYEQYF. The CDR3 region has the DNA TGTGCCATCAGTGAATTCGACAGATCCTACGAGCAGTACTTC.